This TCR beta chain was found in a study of CD8 T cells in Susac syndrome. CDR3 size: 14 residues. Germline CDR1 reads DFQATT; CDR2 reads SNEGSKA (reference sequence). Trimming shortened V by 5 bases and J by 6 bases, and 17 bases separated the two germline ends. In contrast to the negatively isolated CD8+ and CD4+ T cells, TEMRA cells were FACS-enriched. RNA in amounts of roughly 0.45 to 1 ug was reverse transcribed with random hexamers. Multiplex PCR with immunoSEQ amplified the TCR beta CDR3 across 54 Vbeta and 13 Jbeta. TCRdb redid the calling of the immunoSEQ multiplex PCR reads with MiXCR, one entry per CDR3 protein. The sample holds roughly 140,000 distinct CDR3 sequences, 94% seen once. Concerning this clonotype: Lacking the conserved final phenylalanine or tryptophan, this CDR3 likely reflects a read error.

The material sequenced was CD8+ T cells from PBMCs. The chain recombines TRBV20-1 with TRBJ2-1, with a tentative D call TRBD2 (6 bases). The sequence was collected from a human donor in good health. This CDR3 reads CSAGDLGVPNEQFL. The CDR3 DNA reads as TGCAGTGCTGGGGACTTGGGGGTTCCCAATGAGCAGTTCCTC.